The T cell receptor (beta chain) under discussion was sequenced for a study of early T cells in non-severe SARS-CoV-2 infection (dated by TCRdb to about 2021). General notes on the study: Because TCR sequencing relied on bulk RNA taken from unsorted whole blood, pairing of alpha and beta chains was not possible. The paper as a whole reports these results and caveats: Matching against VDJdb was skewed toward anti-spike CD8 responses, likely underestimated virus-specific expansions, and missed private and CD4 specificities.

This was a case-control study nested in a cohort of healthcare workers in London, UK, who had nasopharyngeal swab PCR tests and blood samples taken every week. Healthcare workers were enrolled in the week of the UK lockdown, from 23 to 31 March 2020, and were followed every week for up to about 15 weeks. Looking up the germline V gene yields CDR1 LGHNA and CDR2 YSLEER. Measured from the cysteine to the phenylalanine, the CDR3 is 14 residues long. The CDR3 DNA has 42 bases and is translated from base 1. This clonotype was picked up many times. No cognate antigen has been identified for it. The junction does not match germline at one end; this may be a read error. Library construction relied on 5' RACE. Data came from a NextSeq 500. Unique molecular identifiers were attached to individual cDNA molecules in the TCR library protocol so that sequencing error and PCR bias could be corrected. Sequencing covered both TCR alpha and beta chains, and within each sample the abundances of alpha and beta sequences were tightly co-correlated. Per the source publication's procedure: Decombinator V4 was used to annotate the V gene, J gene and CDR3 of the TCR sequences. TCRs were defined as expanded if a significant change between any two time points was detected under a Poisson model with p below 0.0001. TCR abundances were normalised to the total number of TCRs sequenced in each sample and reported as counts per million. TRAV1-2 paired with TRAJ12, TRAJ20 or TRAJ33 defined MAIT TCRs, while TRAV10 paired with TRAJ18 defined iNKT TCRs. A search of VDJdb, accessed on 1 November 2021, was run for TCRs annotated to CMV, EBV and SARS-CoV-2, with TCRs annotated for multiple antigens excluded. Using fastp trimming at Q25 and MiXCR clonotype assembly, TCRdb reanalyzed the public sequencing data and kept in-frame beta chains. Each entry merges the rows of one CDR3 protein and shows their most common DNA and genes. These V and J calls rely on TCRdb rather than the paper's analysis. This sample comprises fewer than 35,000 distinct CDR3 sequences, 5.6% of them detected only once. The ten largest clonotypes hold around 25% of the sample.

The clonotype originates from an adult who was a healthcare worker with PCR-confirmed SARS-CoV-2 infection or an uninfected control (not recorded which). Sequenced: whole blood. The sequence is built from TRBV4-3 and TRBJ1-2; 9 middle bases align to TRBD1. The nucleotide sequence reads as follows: TGCGTCAGCAGCCATTCGACAGGGGGCTATGGCTACACCTTC. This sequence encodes CVSSHSTGGYGYTF.